This T cell receptor (beta chain) derives from a study of monozygotic twins with cystic fibrosis (dated by TCRdb to the early 2020s). As for the study more broadly: Barcoded libraries were prepared with around 15 PCR cycles from around 3 micrograms of fragmented DNA. To assess genetic influence on V and J gene usage, the study compared TCR beta repertoires within and across 16 monozygotic twin pairs with cystic fibrosis. The cohort comprised ten female and six male twin pairs aged roughly 2.0 to 36.4 years, median about 10 years, mostly children and adolescents. On the day blood was drawn, the twins' weight-for-height and FEVPerc (FEV1 disease centile) were ranked against those of the roughly 990 cohort participants. Data for three of the twin pairs had been reported earlier in a different context.

The twin pairs came from the European Cystic Fibrosis Twin and Sibling Study Cohort, which recruited patients from 150 to 200 CF clinics across 14 European countries. Zygosity and CFTR genotype were verified in-house, and zygosity was tested by multiplex PCR of nine short tandem repeat loci. Each twin gave a peripheral blood sample, and clinical parameters were documented on that same day of blood sampling. Genomic DNA was isolated from peripheral blood cells with phenol/chloroform and kept in TE buffer at 4 degrees C. Relative to germline, V is missing 4 bases and J is missing 2 bases, with 7 bases of the junction outside any gene match. From the germline V gene, CDR1 is MNHNS and CDR2 is SASEGT. Reading from cysteine to phenylalanine, the CDR3 counts 15 amino acids. Only the CDR3 portion is preserved as DNA: 45 bases, with reading frame beginning at the first base. What the study reported, not specific to this receptor: Only a small cohort was studied, and no association of shared CDR3 numbers with age, concordance or disease severity was found. In 13 of 16 pairs, V gene usage most closely resembled the co-twin's, and the same held for J usage in 8 of 16 pairs, a pattern suggesting genetic constraints. Simpson clonality was generally low (median around 0.01), which suggests a naive-dominated repertoire, and clonality was higher in the most severely affected patients. Significantly higher nucleotide-identical clonotype sharing was observed within monozygotic CF twin pairs than between unrelated CF individuals (P = 0.000026, Mann-Whitney).

As regards this clone: The clone's antigen remains unknown. No base quality values were provided; no much bigger clone lies one nucleotide off.

TCR beta CDR3 regions were amplified by multiplex PCR using the immunoSEQ immune profiling system, following the manufacturer's instructions. An Illumina NextSeq system was used to carry out the sequencing. Concerning the study's data processing: The immunoSEQ Analyzer platform handled processing of the sequence data, and clonality was calculated by taking the square root of Simpson's index of productive rearrangements. Similarity in V and J usage was measured by Jensen-Shannon distance, and OLGA was used to compute CDR3 generation probabilities. Shared CDR3 sequences were searched against the immuneACCESS database (August 2020) and VDJdb (December 2020). Drawn from immuneACCESS, this table holds only the in-frame rearrangements with V and J called that TCRdb kept. Clones are partly lost; checked studies trace under half to an unresolved V gene and leave the rest unexplained. The V and J calls and clone size are taken from that table; D and trimming were inferred from the DNA. The sample includes roughly 25,000 clones, with roughly 96% observed a single time. The leading ten clones occupy 2.7% of the sample.

The source material was blood. This receptor was identified in a girl aged 2 to 9 with cystic fibrosis. The receptor chain draws on TRBV6-1 and TRBJ2-5; 7 central bases correspond to TRBD1. The CDR3 loop reads CASSGTGSGQETQYF. The nucleotides read TGTGCCAGCAGTGGGACAGGTTCCGGACAAGAGACCCAGTACTTC.